A single sample gave rise to the 27 T cell receptor beta chains below, sequenced in a study of T cells after posttransplantation cyclophosphamide. Treatment was busulfan-fludarabine conditioning, a marrow graft, and cyclophosphamide on days +3 and +4. Method: immunoSEQ multiplex PCR; TCRdb's copy keeps in-frame clones and lacks some. The repertoire holds 42,000 or so clones, less than 95% seen once, with around 2.3% in the top ten. This sample comprised PBMCs, obtained 55 to 70 days after allogeneic stem cell transplant with posttransplant cyclophosphamide. The receptor set was obtained from a male patient aged 60-69 years who received an allogeneic stem cell transplant from a related donor and was CMV-positive. The graft donor may be the source of some T cells.

The chain has TRBV10-3 and TRBJ2-3, with 9 nucleotides matching TRBD2. The CDR3 is made up of 16 amino acids. The germline CDR1 and CDR2 sequences are ENHRY and SYGVKD. V lost 3 bases to trimming and J lost 4 bases; unmatched junction nucleotides: 8. CDR3 bases: TGTGCCATCAGTGACGTTAGCGGGGGCCCCCCAGATACGCAGTATTTT. Translation: CAISDVSGGPPDTQYF.

The rearrangement uses TRBV2 and TRBJ2-7, with D maybe TRBD2 (6 bases). Germline V gene lookup returns CDR1 SNHLY and CDR2 FYNNEI. The CDR3 totals 13 residues. Trimming pared 5 bases from V and 2 bases from J, leaving 10 bases between. CDR3 sequence (DNA): TGTGCCAGCAGTTCCCGGGGGACCTACGAGCAGTACGTC. It encodes CASSSRGTYEQYV.

The chain recombines TRBV11-2 with TRBJ1-3; D not resolved. The CDR3 has 14 amino acids. V lost 4 bases and J lost 0, with 7 bases in between. The V gene's germline CDR1 is SGHAT and CDR2 FQNNGV. The CDR3 coding sequence is TGTGCCAGCAGCTCGAGGGACTCTGGAAACACCATATATTTT. Its translation: CASSSRDSGNTIYF.

The V gene is TRBV4-1, the J gene TRBJ1-1, with a weak D call TRBD1 (5 bases). This CDR3 has 13 amino acids. CDR1 and CDR2 (germline): MGHRA, YSYEKL. Between the trimmed V and J ends, which lost 4 bases and 0 bases, there was a span of 6 bases. CDR3: CASSRTLNTEAFF. The DNA for the CDR3 is TGCGCCAGCAGCCGGACATTGAACACTGAAGCTTTCTTT.

The rearrangement uses TRBV6-1 and TRBJ1-2; D is unclear. Germline CDR1 is MNHNS and CDR2 is SASEGT. The CDR3 has 15 amino acids. Trimming pared 4 bases from V and 6 bases from J, leaving 18 bases between. The CDR3 is CASSAALGLNDGYTF. CDR3 bases: TGTGCCAGCAGTGCGGCCCTTGGGCTAAACGATGGCTACACCTTC.

This rearrangement joins TRBV7-9 to TRBJ2-4; D perhaps matches TRBD1 (6 bases). The germline gives CDR1 SEHNR, CDR2 FQNEAQ (reference sequence). This CDR3 region has 13 residues. V lost 5 bases and J lost 8, with 13 bases in between. CDR3 bases: TGTGCCAGCAGCCGACAGGATGAGGACATTCAGTACTTC. This encodes CASSRQDEDIQYF.

The chain employs TRBV4-1 and TRBJ2-7; D is possibly TRBD2 (5 bases). V lost 3 bases, J lost 2 bases, and 11 bases lay in between. Germline values: CDR1 MGHRA, CDR2 YSYEKL. CDR3 length equals 14 residues. The CDR3 region has the DNA TGCGCCAGCAGCCAGAGGGCGGACCCCTACGAGCAGTACTTC. It yields the protein CASSQRADPYEQYF.

DNA of the CDR3: TGTGCCAGCACCCACTGGTCCTCCTACGAGCAGTACTTC. Translated, it gives CASTHWSSYEQYF. The chain recombines TRBV7-9 with TRBJ2-7; D not certain. The germline gives CDR1 SEHNR, CDR2 FQNEAQ (reference sequence). Trimming took off 7 bases at V and 0 bases at J, with 10 bases between the two ends. This CDR3 has 13 residues.

To note about this clone: Other DNA sequences of this sample code for an identical CDR3. The V call is TRBV27, the J call TRBJ1-6, with D possibly TRBD1 on 5 matching bases. Trimming pared 6 bases from V and 5 bases from J, leaving 8 bases between. There are 13 residues in the CDR3. Germline V gene lookup returns CDR1 MNHEY and CDR2 SMNVEV (reference sequence). In DNA form, the CDR3 reads TGTGCCAGCAGGGACACAAATAATTCACCCCTCCACTTT. It yields the protein CASRDTNNSPLHF.

The chain couples TRBV18 to TRBJ1-2; 12 bases are a match to TRBD1. Unmatched junction bases numbered 15, after V lost 3 bases and J lost 7 bases. Germline V gene sequence: CDR1 KGHSH, CDR2 LQKENI. The CDR3 loop spans 18 amino acids. CDR3 sequence (DNA): TGTGCCAGCTCACCCTTTTCGGGGACAGGGGGCAACAGTGGTGGCTACACCTTC. It translates to CASSPFSGTGGNSGGYTF.

This clone was found once. The germline gene is not matched at one end of the junction; a read error may be the cause. Other DNA sequences from this sample encode an identical CDR3 as well. The rearrangement links TRBV4-1 to TRBJ2-5; D unclear. Germline V gene lookup returns CDR1 MGHRA and CDR2 YSYEKL. This CDR3 spans 14 amino acids. CDR3 bases: TGCGCCAGCAGTCAAGACGACGGGCAAGAGACCCAGTACTTC. Amino acids: CASSQDDGQETQYF.

This chain uses TRBV29-1 with TRBJ2-1; D call uncertain. V was pared by 2 bases and J by 3 bases, with 14 bases between. CDR3 length: 15 residues. CDR1 and CDR2 from the germline V gene are SQVTM and ANQGSEA. The CDR3 sequence is CSVELVQPVYNEQFF. The CDR3 nucleotides read TGCAGCGTTGAACTAGTACAACCAGTCTACAATGAGCAGTTCTTC.

This sequence joins TRBV27 and TRBJ2-5, with 7 bases that match TRBD2. CDR1 MNHEY and CDR2 SMNVEV come from the germline V gene (reference sequence). The J segment lost 3 bases and the V segment lost 3 bases, leaving 1 base of the junction unmatched. The CDR3 is 13 residues long. CDR3: CASSFGLEETQYF. The DNA of the CDR3 is TGTGCCAGCAGTTTCGGACTAGAAGAGACCCAGTACTTC.

The chain joins TRBV5-1 to TRBJ2-1, with 10 bases fitting TRBD2. After removal of 1 base from V and 7 bases from J, the junction contained 5 bases not matched to a gene. Germline lookup yields CDR1 SGHRS and CDR2 YFSETQ. This CDR3 region has 15 residues. This chain's CDR3 is CASSLSGTSVNEQFF. The CDR3 nucleotides read TGCGCCAGCAGCTTGAGTGGGACTAGCGTAAATGAGCAGTTCTTC. Full variable domain (remainder filled in from reference TRBV5-1 and TRBJ2-1): KAGVTQTPRYLIKTRGQQVTLSCSPISGHRSVSWYQQTPGQGLQFLFEYFSETQRNKGNFPGRFSGRQFSNSRSEMNVSTLELGDSALYLCASSLSGTSVNEQFFGPGTRLTVL.

The CDR3 DNA reads as TGTGCCAGCTCGAAAACCACGGGCACTGAAGCTTTCTTT. As protein: CASSKTTGTEAFF. V is TRBV6-5 and J is TRBJ1-1; D is undetermined. V was pared by 8 bases and J by 4 bases, with 14 bases between. This CDR3 is built from 13 residues. Looked up from germline, CDR1 is MNHEY and CDR2 is SVGAGI.

J is TRBJ1-1 and V is TRBV5-1; tentative D call: TRBD1 (5 bases). The length of the CDR3 is 15 residues. Germline loops: CDR1 SGHRS, CDR2 YFSETQ. Trimming took 4 bases from V and 1 from J, leaving 14 bases between them. The CDR3 reads CASSAPWGENTEAFF. The DNA for the CDR3 is TGCGCCAGCAGCGCCCCTTGGGGGGAGAACACTGAAGCTTTCTTT. Looking up the rest from reference TRBV5-1 and TRBJ1-1 gives the full variable domain: KAGVTQTPRYLIKTRGQQVTLSCSPISGHRSVSWYQQTPGQGLQFLFEYFSETQRNKGNFPGRFSGRQFSNSRSEMNVSTLELGDSALYLCASSAPWGENTEAFFGQGTRLTVV.

The V gene is TRBV2, the J gene TRBJ2-5; 8 nucleotides align to TRBD2. Germline V gene data show CDR1 as SNHLY and CDR2 as FYNNEI. Germline trimming cut 4 bases from V and 4 bases from J; bases unmatched to any gene: 8. There are 15 residues in the CDR3. The CDR3 region is CASSALRGVPETQYF. The DNA for the CDR3 is TGTGCCAGCAGTGCCCTGCGGGGGGTCCCAGAGACCCAGTACTTC. The whole variable domain, remainder taken from reference TRBV2 and TRBJ2-5, is EPEVTQTPSHQVTQMGQEVILRCVPISNHLYFYWYRQILGQKVEFLVSFYNNEISEKSEIFDDQFSVERPDGSNFTLKIRSTKLEDSAMYFCASSALRGVPETQYFGPGTRLLVL.

V gene TRBV13 combines with J gene TRBJ2-7, with a weak D call TRBD1 (5 bases). This CDR3 is 14 amino acids long. Germline V gene data show CDR1 as PRHDT and CDR2 as FYEKMQ (reference sequence). V lost 5 bases, J lost 2 bases, and 13 bases lay in between. In DNA form, the CDR3 reads TGTGCCAGCAGCACGACAGCAGCCCCCTACGAGCAGTACTTC. Encoded protein: CASSTTAAPYEQYF. Variable domain in full (rest from reference TRBV13 and TRBJ2-7): AAGVIQSPRHLIKEKRETATLKCYPIPRHDTVYWYQQGPGQDPQFLISFYEKMQSDKGSIPDRFSAQQFSDYHSELNMSSLELGDSALYFCASSTTAAPYEQYFGPGTRLTVT.

This chain uses TRBV7-6 with TRBJ2-3; TRBD1 agrees at 10 bases. This CDR3 contains 16 residues. From germline, CDR1 is SGHVS and CDR2 FNYEAQ. V shed 0 bases and J 3 bases; nucleotides not matched to a gene: 3. The CDR3 DNA reads TGTGCCAGCAGCTTAGCGCGACAGGGGGCAACAGATACGCAGTATTTT. It encodes CASSLARQGATDTQYF.

The chain's CDR3 is CASSRGSPPKLEQYF. DNA of the CDR3: TGTGCCAGCAGCAGGGGCTCACCCCCCAAGCTCGAGCAGTACTTC. The rearrangement joins TRBV7-9 to TRBJ2-7; tentatively, D is TRBD1 (5 bases). Trimming left V 5 bases short and J 6 bases short, with 20 bases between. Germline CDR1 SEHNR, CDR2 FQNEAQ (reference sequence). This CDR3 has 15 amino acids.

The chain uses TRBV2 and TRBJ1-2, with D unclear. V was shortened by 3 bases and J by 2 bases, with 16 bases between the two germline ends. The CDR3 contains 16 residues. Germline loops: CDR1 SNHLY, CDR2 FYNNEI. CDR3 in DNA: TGTGCCAGCAGTGAGTCCCTGGCAGCGACCAACTATGGCTACACCTTC. It is translated as CASSESLAATNYGYTF.

This chain uses TRBV11-2 with TRBJ2-1; 7 bases align to TRBD2. V gave up 5 bases and J gave up 4 bases; unmatched junction bases: 11. Per the germline V gene, CDR1 is SGHAT and CDR2 is FQNNGV. This CDR3 contains 16 residues. The CDR3: CASSLYRGDSYNEQFF. CDR3 sequence (DNA): TGTGCCAGCAGCCTATACCGGGGGGATTCTTACAATGAGCAGTTCTTC.

The rearrangement joins TRBV19 to TRBJ2-7; possibly TRBD1 for D (6 bases). The V gene's germline CDR1 is LNHDA and CDR2 SQIVND (reference sequence). This CDR3 contains 14 residues. Trimming left V 2 bases short and J 2 bases short, with 10 bases between. The DNA of the CDR3 is TGTGCCAGTAGTATACAGGGGATCGCCTACGAGCAGTACTTC. This translates into CASSIQGIAYEQYF.

The rearrangement joins TRBV5-1 to TRBJ1-1; tentatively, D is TRBD1 (6 bases). Germline-derived CDR1 and CDR2 are SGHRS and YFSETQ. Deletions cut 4 bases from V and 3 bases from J, with 16 bases between. The CDR3 has 15 amino acids. CDR3 loop: CASSPTGPVDTEAFF. The CDR3 DNA follows: TGCGCCAGCAGCCCGACAGGCCCAGTGGACACTGAAGCTTTCTTT.

V and J are TRBV4-1 and TRBJ1-1; D not resolved. Germline assignment: CDR1 MGHRA and CDR2 YSYEKL. The CDR3 totals 15 residues. V gave up 0 bases and J gave up 0 bases, with 8 bases separating them. CDR3 coding DNA: TGCGCCAGCAGCCAAGATGGCAGGTTGAACACTGAAGCTTTCTTT. Encoded protein: CASSQDGRLNTEAFF.

The rearrangement uses TRBV5-1 and TRBJ1-2; D is undetermined. Deletions cut 0 bases from V and 4 bases from J, with 25 bases between. CDR1 and CDR2 (germline): SGHRS, YFSETQ. The length of the CDR3 is 19 residues. The CDR3 loop is CASSLGLLLDLTAGYGYTF. In nucleotides, the CDR3 is TGCGCCAGCAGCTTGGGACTACTACTCGACCTCACCGCCGGCTATGGCTACACCTTC.

This chain joins TRBV5-1 and TRBJ2-1; no firm D call. Germline loops: CDR1 SGHRS, CDR2 YFSETQ. The CDR3 spans 14 residues. Trimming took 0 bases from V and 2 from J, leaving 6 bases between them. CDR3 in amino acids: CASSLDSPYNEQFF. Written as DNA, the CDR3 is TGCGCCAGCAGCTTGGACTCTCCCTACAATGAGCAGTTCTTC.